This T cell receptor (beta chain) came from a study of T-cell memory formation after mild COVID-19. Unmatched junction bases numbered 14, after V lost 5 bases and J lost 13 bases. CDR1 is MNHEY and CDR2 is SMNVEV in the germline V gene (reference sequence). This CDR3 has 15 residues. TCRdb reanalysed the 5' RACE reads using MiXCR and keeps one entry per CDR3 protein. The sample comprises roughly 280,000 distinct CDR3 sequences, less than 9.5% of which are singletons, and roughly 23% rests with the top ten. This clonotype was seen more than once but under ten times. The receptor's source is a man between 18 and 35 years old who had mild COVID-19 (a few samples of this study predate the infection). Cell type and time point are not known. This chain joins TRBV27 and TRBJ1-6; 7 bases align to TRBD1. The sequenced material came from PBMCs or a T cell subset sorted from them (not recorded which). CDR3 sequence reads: CASSASTGSTTPLHF. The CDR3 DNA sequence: TGTGCCAGCAGTGCATCGACAGGGTCGACCACGCCCCTCCACTTT.